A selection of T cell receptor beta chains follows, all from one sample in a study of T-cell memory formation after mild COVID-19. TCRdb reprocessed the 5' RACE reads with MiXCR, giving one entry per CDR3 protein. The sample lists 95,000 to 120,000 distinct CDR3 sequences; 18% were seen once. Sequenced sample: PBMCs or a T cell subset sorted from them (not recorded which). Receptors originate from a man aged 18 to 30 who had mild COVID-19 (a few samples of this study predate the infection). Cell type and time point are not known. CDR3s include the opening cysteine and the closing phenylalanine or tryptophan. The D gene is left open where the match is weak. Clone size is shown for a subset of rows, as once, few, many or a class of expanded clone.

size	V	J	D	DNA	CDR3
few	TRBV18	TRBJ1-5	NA	TGTGCCAGCACTCAGGGGAATAGCAATCAGCCCCAGCATTTT	CASTQGNSNQPQHF
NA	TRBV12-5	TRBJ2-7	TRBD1	TGTGCTAGTGCCTCCTGGACAGGGGGGGACGAGCAGTACTTC	CASASWTGGDEQYF
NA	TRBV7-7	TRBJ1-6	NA	TGTGCCCTAAGGGCTGGTGGCTACAATAAGCTGATTTTT	CALRAGGYNKLIF
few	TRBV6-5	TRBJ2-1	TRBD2	TGTGCCAGCAGGCAATCTAGCGGAACTTCCTTTGGCGAGCAGTTCTTC	CASRQSSGTSFGEQFF
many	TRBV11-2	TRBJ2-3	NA	TGTGCCAGCAGCAGGGGGGGGGCCGATACGCAGTATTTT	CASSRGGADTQYF
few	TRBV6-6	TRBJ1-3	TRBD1	TGTGCCAGCGCCGGGACAGTCGAGGGAAACACCATATATTTT	CASAGTVEGNTIYF
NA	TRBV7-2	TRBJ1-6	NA	TGTGCCAGCAGCTTACAGGCAGTAAGGGGGGCCGCGGATAATTCACCCCTCCACTTT	CASSLQAVRGAADNSPLHF
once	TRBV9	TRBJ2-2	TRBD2	TGTGCCAGCAGCGCAGGAGGAAAGCGGGGGGCGAACACCGGGGAGCTGTTTTTT	CASSAGGKRGANTGELFF
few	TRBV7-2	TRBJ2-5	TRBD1	TGTGCCAGCAGCTTAGTAGGGACCCGGACAGGGAAAGAGACCCAGTACTTC	CASSLVGTRTGKETQYF
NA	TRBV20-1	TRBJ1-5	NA	TGCAGTGCTAGGGCGGGAACAGGTAGCAATCAGCCCCAGCATTTT	CSARAGTGSNQPQHF
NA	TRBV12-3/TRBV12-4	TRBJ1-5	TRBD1	TGTGCCAGCAGCCGGGACAGTTTCCCTAATCAGCCCCAGCATTTT	CASSRDSFPNQPQHF
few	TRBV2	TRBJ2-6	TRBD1	TGTGCCAGCAGCGACAGGGTGGCCAACGTCCTGACTTTC	CASSDRVANVLTF
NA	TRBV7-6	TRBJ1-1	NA	TGTGCCAGCAGCTTAGGAAGCGGGGCTGAAGCTTTCTTT	CASSLGSGAEAFF
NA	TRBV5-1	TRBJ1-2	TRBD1	TGCGCCAGCAGCGAGGGACAGCGCTATGGCTACACCTTC	CASSEGQRYGYTF
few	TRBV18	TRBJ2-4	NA	TGTGCCAGCTCACCTACGACCGCAGGGGCCCCCACGGCCAAAAACATTCAGTACTTC	CASSPTTAGAPTAKNIQYF
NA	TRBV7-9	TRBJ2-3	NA	TGTGCCAGCAGCTTGCCAGGGAGCACAGATACGCAGTATTTT	CASSLPGSTDTQYF
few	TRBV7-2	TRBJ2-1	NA	TGTGCCAGCAGCTTAGCCCCTAGCCCCCTCGGGGGTGAGCAGTTCTTC	CASSLAPSPLGGEQFF
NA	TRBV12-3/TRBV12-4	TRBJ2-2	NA	TGTGCCAGCAGTTTAAGGGGAGTCACCGGGGAGCTGTTTTTT	CASSLRGVTGELFF
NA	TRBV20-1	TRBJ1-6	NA	TGCAGTGCTAGAGCCCGCTCCTATAATTCACCCCTCCACTTT	CSARARSYNSPLHF
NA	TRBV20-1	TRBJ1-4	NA	TGCAGTGCTATTGCAACTAATGAAAAACTGTTTTTT	CSAIATNEKLFF
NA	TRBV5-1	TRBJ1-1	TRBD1	TGCGCCAGCAGCTTAGCCCCGGGACAGCTAGTGGTGAACACTGAAGCTTTCTTT	CASSLAPGQLVVNTEAFF
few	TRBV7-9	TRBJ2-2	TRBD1	TGTGCCAGCACAAAGGGACAGCTAAACACCGGGGAGCTGTTTTTT	CASTKGQLNTGELFF
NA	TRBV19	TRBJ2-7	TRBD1	TGTGCCAGTAGTTTCTCGACAGGGGGTACCCCCTACGAGCAGTACTTC	CASSFSTGGTPYEQYF
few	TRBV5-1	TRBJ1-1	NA	TGCGCCAGCAGCTTGTCTTCGGGGCAGGGGATGGACACTGAAGCTTTCTTT	CASSLSSGQGMDTEAFF
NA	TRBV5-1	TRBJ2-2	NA	TGCGCCAGCTGCATACAGGGCCCCGGGGAGCTGTTTTTT	CASCIQGPGELFF
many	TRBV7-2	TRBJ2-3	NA	TGTGCCAGCAGCCCCGATCGCTTGGGGTGGTCAGATACGCAGTATTTT	CASSPDRLGWSDTQYF
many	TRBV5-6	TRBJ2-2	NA	TGTGCCAGCAGCTTGGCCATTCTGGGTCCCGGGGAGCTGTTTTTT	CASSLAILGPGELFF
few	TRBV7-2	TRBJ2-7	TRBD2	TGTGCCAGCAGTCGGACTAGCGGGGCCTCCTACGAGCAGTACTTC	CASSRTSGASYEQYF
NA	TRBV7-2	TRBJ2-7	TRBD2	TGTGCCAGCAGCTTAACTAGCGGGGGTTACGAGCAGTACTTC	CASSLTSGGYEQYF
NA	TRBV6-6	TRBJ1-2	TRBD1	TGTGCCAGCAGTTACTTGGACAGGGAGGGTGGCTACACCTTC	CASSYLDREGGYTF
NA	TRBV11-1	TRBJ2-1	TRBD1	TGTGCCAGCAGTCCAGGGGGATTAAGCTCCTACAATGAGCAGTTCTTC	CASSPGGLSSYNEQFF
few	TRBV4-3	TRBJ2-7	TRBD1	TGCGCCAGCAGCCAGGAAAGACAGGGACGCTACGAGCAGTACTTC	CASSQERQGRYEQYF
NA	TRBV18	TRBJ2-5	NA	TGTGCCAGCTCACCATTGGACTGGGAGACCCAGTACTTC	CASSPLDWETQYF
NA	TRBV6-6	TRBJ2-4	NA	TGTGACAGCAGTTACCCGGGGCCAAACATTCAGTACTTC	CDSSYPGPNIQYF
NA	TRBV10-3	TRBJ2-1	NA	TGTGCCATCAGAGGAGCGGATCAGGGTGAGCAGTTCTTC	CAIRGADQGEQFF
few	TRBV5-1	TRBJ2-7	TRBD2	TGCGCCAGCAGCCACCAGCGGGGAGAAGGCGAGCAGTACTTC	CASSHQRGEGEQYF
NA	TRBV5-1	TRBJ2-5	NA	TGCGCCAGCAGCTTGGGAGCAGGCCCGCAAGAGACCCAGTACTTC	CASSLGAGPQETQYF
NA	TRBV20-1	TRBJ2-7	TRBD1	TGCAGTGCTAGTCCTGCGGGACAGGGATCCTACGAGCAGTACTTC	CSASPAGQGSYEQYF
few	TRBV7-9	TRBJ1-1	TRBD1	TGTGCCAGCAGCCCGGGACAGGGGCAAACTGAAGCTTTCTTT	CASSPGQGQTEAFF
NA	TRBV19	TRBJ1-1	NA	TGTGCCAGTAGTAACTCCGGGACGGCGAACACTGAAGCTTTCTTT	CASSNSGTANTEAFF
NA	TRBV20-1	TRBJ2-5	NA	TGCAGTGCTAGCCCCGGACAGTTCTGGGGGGAGACCCAGTACTTC	CSASPGQFWGETQYF
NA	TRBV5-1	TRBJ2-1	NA	TGCGCCAGCAGCCGCCCACAGGGAGACAATGAGCAGTTCTTC	CASSRPQGDNEQFF
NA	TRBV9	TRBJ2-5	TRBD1	TGTGCCAGCAGCCCACGGACAGGGAAGGGATGGCCCGGAGAGACCCAGTACTTC	CASSPRTGKGWPGETQYF
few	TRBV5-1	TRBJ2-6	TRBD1	TGCGCCAGCAGTCCCGGGACAGGGGGTTCTGGGGCCAACGTCCTGACTTTC	CASSPGTGGSGANVLTF
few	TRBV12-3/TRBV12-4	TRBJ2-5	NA	TGTGCCAGCAGTTTAATCGGGACCCAGTACTTC	CASSLIGTQYF
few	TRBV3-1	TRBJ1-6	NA	TGTGCCAGCAGCCAAGATTATCTCAGGGTATCGATCAATTCACCCCTCCACTTT	CASSQDYLRVSINSPLHF
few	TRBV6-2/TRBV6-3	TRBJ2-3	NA	TGTGCCAGCAGTTACGGGGGCGGGGATCCAGATACGCAGTATTTT	CASSYGGGDPDTQYF
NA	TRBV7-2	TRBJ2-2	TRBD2	TGTGCCAGCAGCTTAGCACCTGCTAGCGGGGGAGGCGGGGAGCTGTTTTTT	CASSLAPASGGGGELFF
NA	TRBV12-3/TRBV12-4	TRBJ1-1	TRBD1	TGTGCCAGCCACAGGGGACCGAACACTGAAGCTTTCTTT	CASHRGPNTEAFF
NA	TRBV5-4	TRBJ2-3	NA	TGTGCCAGCAGCCCCGGGACTTTTAGCACAGATACGCAGTATTTT	CASSPGTFSTDTQYF
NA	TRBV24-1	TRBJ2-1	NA	TGTGCCACCAGTGATCCCTCCCGCGGGACGGGGGGCCCCTGCTACAATGAGCAGTTCTTC	CATSDPSRGTGGPCYNEQFF
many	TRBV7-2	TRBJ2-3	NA	TGTGCCAGCAGCCCCTACACCACAGATACGCAGTATTTT	CASSPYTTDTQYF
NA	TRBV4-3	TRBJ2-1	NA	TGCGCCAGCAGCCCACAGCCGTACAATGAGCAGTTCTTC	CASSPQPYNEQFF